This TCR beta chain was documented in a study of somatic mutations in cytotoxic T cells in rheumatoid arthritis. The overall study: Purity of nearly 100% was reached when some V beta antibody-stained T-cell populations were flow-sorted, including V beta1+ cells sequenced for TCRB.

Notes on this clone: Antigen specificity is unknown.

Profiled with immunoSEQ multiplex PCR; TCRdb holds only in-frame clones, not every one. Among tens of thousands of clones, 70% to 90% were seen once, and the ten largest hold approximately 17%. The CDR3 is 11 amino acids. Germline loops: CDR1 SGHTS, CDR2 YDEGEE. The V and J ends lost 8 bases and 8 bases respectively, with 11 bases between them. Regarding the study as a whole: Expanded CD8+ clones had unknown antigen targets. Patients with rheumatoid arthritis, but not healthy controls, had CD8+ clonality that increased with age.

Material: CD8+ T cells sorted from blood. The chain joins TRBV5-8 to TRBJ2-4; the D gene could be TRBD1 or TRBD2 (6 bases each). This TCR was sampled from a woman aged 45-60 years in good health. The CDR3 DNA sequence: TGTGCCAGTCCGGGGGCGTACATTCAGTACTTC. This encodes CASPGAYIQYF. The whole variable domain, filled in from reference TRBV5-8 and TRBJ2-4, reads EAGVTQSPTHLIKTRGQQATLRCSPISGHTSVYWYQQALGLGLQFLLWYDEGEERNRGNFPPRFSGRQFPNYSSELNVNALELEDSALYLCASPGAYIQYFGAGTRLSVL.